The source of this T cell receptor (beta chain) is a study of metastatic and nonmetastatic thyroid tumors. Authors' analysis steps: Using the CDR3 differences seen across clinicopathological groups, the authors built a distant-metastasis classifier for papillary thyroid cancer, which was meant to discriminate distant-metastatic patients. Through MiXCR, TCRdb re-clonotyped the PCR reads. These V and J calls derive from TCRdb rather than the authors' analysis. Among around 16,000 clones listed, around 33% were seen once. This clone has a count of ten or more. Its antigen remains unidentified. Other DNA sequences in the sample encode the same CDR3. Study results and caveats: Benign nodules reportedly had significantly lower TCR beta diversity than malignant thyroid tumors in blood and tumor.

All patients reached thyroid surgery having received no treatment beforehand. This sequence originates from a male donor with papillary thyroid cancer or a benign thyroid nodule (not recorded which). Some clones in this sample may be carry-over from other donors' samples. Material: tumor tissue.

The CDR3 reads CASSELAGGPDTQYF. DNA of the CDR3: TGTGCCAGCAGTGAATTAGCGGGGGGGCCAGATACGCAGTATTTT. The chain is built from TRBV6-1 and TRBJ2-3, with 11 bases lining up with TRBD2. Germline V gene data show CDR1 as MNHNS and CDR2 as SASEGT. The V gene end was trimmed by 2 bases and the J gene end by 4 bases; junction bases not matched to a gene: 2. This CDR3 is built from 15 residues.